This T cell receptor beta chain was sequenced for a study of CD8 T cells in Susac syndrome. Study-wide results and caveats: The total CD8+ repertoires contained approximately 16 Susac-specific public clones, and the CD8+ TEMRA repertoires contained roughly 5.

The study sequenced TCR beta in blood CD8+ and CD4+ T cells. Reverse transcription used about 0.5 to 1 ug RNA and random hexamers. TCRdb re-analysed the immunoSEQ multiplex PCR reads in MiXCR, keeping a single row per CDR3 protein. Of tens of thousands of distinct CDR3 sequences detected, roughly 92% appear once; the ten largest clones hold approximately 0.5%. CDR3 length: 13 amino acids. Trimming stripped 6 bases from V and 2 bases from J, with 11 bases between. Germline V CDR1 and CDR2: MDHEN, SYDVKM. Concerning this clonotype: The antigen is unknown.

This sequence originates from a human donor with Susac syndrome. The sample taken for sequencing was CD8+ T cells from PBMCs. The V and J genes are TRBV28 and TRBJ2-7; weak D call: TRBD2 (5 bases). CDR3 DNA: TGTGCCAGCAGCGGGAACCCGACCTACGAGCAGTACTTC. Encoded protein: CASSGNPTYEQYF.